Listed here is a single T cell receptor beta chain. Its specificity is unknown. The data derive from a study of OX40 agonist ivuxolimab in advanced cancers. Study information: Treatment of patients was with ivuxolimab, an agonistic anti-OX40 (CD134) antibody. Among those enrolled, mean age was 60 years (range about 23 to 85) and 75% to 85% were male. Partial responses occurred in three patients (one hepatocellular carcinoma, two cutaneous melanoma).

Points from the study as a whole: Also present in some nonresponders was a low level of normalized T-cell clonal expansion.

The CDR3 extends over 16 amino acids. Looked up from germline, CDR1 is PRHDT and CDR2 is FYEKMQ (reference sequence). Sequencing used immunoSEQ multiplex PCR; TCRdb keeps in-frame clones, though not all of them. The table has 41,000 or so clones, 85% seen once. This TCR came from an adult with an advanced solid tumor such as melanoma, head and neck, liver or kidney cancer. The specimen comprised CD4+ or CD8+ T cells sorted from blood, sampled in a trial of the OX40 agonist ivuxolimab. The chain links TRBV13 to TRBJ2-5; 8 bases agree with TRBD2. The J call is uncertain, as TRBJ2-7 better fits the DNA end. The DNA for the CDR3 is TGTGCCAGCAGCGGAAAGGGCCTAGCGGGCGCATACGAGCAGTACTTC. Protein product: CASSGKGLAGAYEQYF.